These 13 T cell receptor beta chains share one sample of origin, sequenced in a study of blood T cell repertoires in COVID-19 (dated by TCRdb to 2020 to 2022). The receptor library was made with the immunoSEQ multiplex PCR assay. The clones in this table, taken by TCRdb from immuneACCESS, are in-frame only. Not every clone is retained; where verified, under half of the shortfall comes from an unresolved V gene, and the cause of the rest is unknown. The sample table records 150,000 to 200,000 clones; about 85% of these occur just once. The leading ten clones occupy approximately 5.9% of the sample. What was sequenced was peripheral blood. All receptors come from a middle-aged woman with COVID-19, enrolled during active disease.

The V and J genes are TRBV18 and TRBJ1-5; D possibly corresponds to TRBD1 (5 bases). The ends were cut back, 1 base at V and 4 bases at J, with 11 bases in the middle. CDR1 and CDR2 from the germline V gene are KGHSH and LQKENI. This CDR3 region has 15 residues. The CDR3 protein is CASSPHHGGNQPQHF. The DNA of the CDR3 is TGTGCCAGCTCACCACACCACGGGGGGAATCAGCCCCAGCATTTT.

J is TRBJ2-1 and V is TRBV5-4; the D is unclear. Germline-derived CDR1 and CDR2 are SGHNT and YYREEE (reference sequence). This CDR3 contains 15 residues. The V gene lost 0 bases and the J gene lost 0 bases, with 7 bases spanning the gap. The CDR3 region has the DNA TGTGCCAGCAGCTTGGGTAGTAGCTCCTACAATGAGCAGTTCTTC. Translation gives CASSLGSSSYNEQFF.

V usage is TRBV18 and J usage is TRBJ2-2, with TRBD1 identical over 8 bases. V dropped 3 bases and J dropped 1; count of bases not matched to a gene: 4. Per the germline V gene, CDR1 is KGHSH and CDR2 is LQKENI. The CDR3 has 16 residues. The CDR3 here is CASSPSGTGNTGELFF. DNA of the CDR3: TGTGCCAGCTCACCTTCCGGGACAGGGAACACCGGGGAGCTGTTTTTT.

The chain combines TRBV27 with TRBJ2-1; 8 bases line up with TRBD1. From germline, CDR1 is MNHEY and CDR2 SMNVEV (reference sequence). The CDR3 contains 15 residues. With V trimmed by 5 bases and J by 7 bases, 10 bases remained unmatched. As DNA, the CDR3 is TGTGCCAGCAGTCCGCTGGACAGGGTTGATAATGAGCAGTTCTTC. Translation gives CASSPLDRVDNEQFF.

V gene TRBV7-2 combines with J gene TRBJ2-7; 13 positions agree with TRBD2. This CDR3 has 15 residues. V was clipped by 5 bases and J by 4 bases; unmatched bases: 5. Germline V gene sequence: CDR1 SGHTA, CDR2 FQGNSA. The CDR3, as DNA: TGTGCCAGCAGCGCTCCGGGACTAGCGGGGTACGAGCAGTACTTC. Translated, it gives CASSAPGLAGYEQYF.

The chain couples TRBV7-3 to TRBJ1-1, with TRBD1 identical over 7 bases. Germline V lookup: CDR1 SGHTA, CDR2 FQGTGA. The CDR3 has 14 residues. With 4 bases clipped from V and 4 bases from J, the junction kept 6 bases outside the gene matches. CDR3 sequence reads: CASSSGQMSTEAFF. Written as DNA, the CDR3 is TGTGCCAGCAGCTCGGGACAGATGAGCACTGAAGCTTTCTTT.

This clone was detected once. The chain uses TRBV9 and TRBJ2-7, with TRBD2 as a possible D gene (6 bases). Germline V CDR1 and CDR2: SGDLS, YYNGEE. The CDR3 length is 14 residues. Trimming cost V 0 bases and J 2 bases, with 9 bases left between them. Here the CDR3 reads CASSVDSGAYEQYF. The CDR3 bases are TGTGCCAGCAGCGTAGATTCGGGGGCCTACGAGCAGTACTTC.

The genes are TRBV7-3 and TRBJ2-1; D is ambiguous. Deletions cut 2 bases from V and 10 bases from J, with 6 bases between. The CDR3 length is 11 residues. Per germline, CDR1 SGHTA and CDR2 FQGTGA. CDR3 DNA: TGTGCCAGCAGCTTAGGAGTAGAGCAGTTCTTC. Amino acids: CASSLGVEQFF.

The rearrangement uses TRBV18 and TRBJ1-3; D unclear. Trimming cost V 0 bases and J 0 bases, with 6 bases left between them. This CDR3 has 15 amino acids. From germline, CDR1 is KGHSH and CDR2 LQKENI. This CDR3 reads CASSPPYFSGNTIYF. The CDR3 region has the DNA TGTGCCAGCTCACCACCGTACTTCTCTGGAAACACCATATATTTT. The variable domain in full, with the rest retrieved from reference TRBV18 and TRBJ1-3, is NAGVMQNPRHLVRRRGQEARLRCSPMKGHSHVYWYRQLPEEGLKFMVYLQKENIIDESGMPKERFSAEFPKEGPSILRIQQVVRGDSAAYFCASSPPYFSGNTIYFGEGSWLTVV.

The chain carries TRBV5-4 and TRBJ1-6, with 8 bases identical to TRBD1. Germline V lookup: CDR1 SGHNT, CDR2 YYREEE (reference sequence). J lost 8 bases, V lost 0 bases, and 7 bases had no gene match. The CDR3 is made up of 16 amino acids. The CDR3 DNA follows: TGTGCCAGCAGCTTGGATGAGGACAGGGTGGATTCACCCCTCCACTTT. Protein: CASSLDEDRVDSPLHF.

The V and J genes are TRBV30 and TRBJ1-1; no definite D call. Per germline, CDR1 GTSNPN and CDR2 SVGIG (reference sequence). This CDR3 region has 13 residues. Trimming stripped 3 bases from V and 0 bases from J, with 8 bases between. CDR3: CAWSPDMNTEAFF. CDR3 in DNA: TGTGCCTGGAGCCCAGACATGAACACTGAAGCTTTCTTT. The full variable domain, with the rest looked up from reference TRBV30 and TRBJ1-1, is SQTIHQWPATLVQPVGSPLSLECTVEGTSNPNLYWYRQAAGRGLQLLFYSVGIGQISSEVPQNLSASRPQDRQFILSSKKLLLSDSGFYLCAWSPDMNTEAFFGQGTRLTVV.

The CDR3 reads CASSAVGGTQYF. In DNA form, the CDR3 reads TGTGCCAGCAGCGCCGTAGGAGGAACGCAGTATTTT. This sequence joins TRBV6-2 or TRBV6-3 and TRBJ2-3; weak D call: TRBD2 (5 bases). From germline, CDR1 is MNHEY and CDR2 SVGEGT. CDR3 length: 12 residues. Trimming took off 6 bases at V and 9 bases at J, with 13 bases between the two ends.

The chain joins TRBV30 to TRBJ2-2; 7 nucleotides match TRBD1. V dropped 1 base and J dropped 6; count of bases not matched to a gene: 2. Germline values: CDR1 GTSNPN, CDR2 SVGIG (reference sequence). CDR3 length equals 13 residues. CDR3 region: CAWSGQGAGELFF. CDR3 DNA: TGTGCCTGGAGTGGTCAGGGGGCCGGGGAGCTGTTTTTT.